This entry lists 32 T cell receptor beta chains sequenced from one sample in a study of T cell responses to AZD1222 COVID-19 vaccine. The repertoire was sequenced with immunoSEQ multiplex PCR; TCRdb's copy has only in-frame clones and lacks some. The profile shows 90,000 to 100,000 clones, less than 90% of them singletons. The sample in question was peripheral blood, obtained on day 0 of AZD1222 vaccination. Every receptor here comes from an adult in good health.

The V call is TRBV14, the J call TRBJ2-1; maybe TRBD2 (6 bases). Trimming removed 4 bases at V and 4 bases at J, with 11 bases between. Germline-derived CDR1 and CDR2 are SGHDN and FVKESK. The CDR3 loop spans 14 amino acids. CDR3 sequence reads: CASSPLAIYNEQFF. In nucleotides, the CDR3 is TGTGCCAGCAGCCCCCTAGCGATTTACAATGAGCAGTTCTTC.

V and J are TRBV2 and TRBJ2-7; D is possibly TRBD2 (6 bases). The CDR3 extends over 14 amino acids. Germline V gene sequence: CDR1 SNHLY, CDR2 FYNNEI. Trimming took off 6 bases at V and 4 bases at J, with 16 bases between the two ends. In nucleotides, the CDR3 is TGTGCCAGCAGGGGCGGGACGGTTGTTTACGAGCAGTACTTC. Its translation is CASRGGTVVYEQYF.

This chain uses TRBV28 with TRBJ2-7; D not certain. Trimming took off 6 bases at V and 3 bases at J, with 3 bases between the two ends. The CDR3 runs 10 residues. Germline V gene lookup returns CDR1 MDHEN and CDR2 SYDVKM. The CDR3 region has the DNA TGTGCCAGCAGGGACTACGAGCAGTACTTC. Translating it yields CASRDYEQYF.

V gene TRBV27 combines with J gene TRBJ1-4; D might be TRBD1 (5 bases). Between the trimmed V and J ends, which lost 5 bases and 5 bases, there was a span of 15 bases. This CDR3 contains 15 residues. The germline gives CDR1 MNHEY, CDR2 SMNVEV (reference sequence). CDR3 in amino acids: CASSPAGTVNEKLFF. CDR3 nucleotides: TGTGCCAGCAGTCCCGCCGGGACGGTAAATGAAAAACTGTTTTTT.

J is TRBJ1-2 and V is TRBV30; no reliable D call. Germline CDR1 is GTSNPN and CDR2 is SVGIG (reference sequence). V was trimmed by 5 bases and J by 7 bases, leaving 11 bases between them. This CDR3 contains 11 residues. Written as DNA, the CDR3 is TGTGCCTGGGAAGGAGGGTTTGGCTACACCTTC. The encoded protein is CAWEGGFGYTF.

The V gene is TRBV2, the J gene TRBJ2-3; 8 nucleotides line up with TRBD2. The V gene end was trimmed by 6 bases and the J gene end by 2 bases; junction bases not matched to a gene: 7. The V gene's germline CDR1 is SNHLY and CDR2 FYNNEI. The CDR3 runs to 15 residues. In nucleotides, the CDR3 is TGTGCCAGCAGGACCGGGACTAGGTACACAGATACGCAGTATTTT. It is translated as CASRTGTRYTDTQYF.

This clone was recorded only once. The gene calls are TRBV4-1 and TRBJ1-1; D might be TRBD1 (6 bases). The germline V gene encodes CDR1 MGHRA and CDR2 YSYEKL. The CDR3 is 15 residues long. With 3 bases removed from V and 1 base from J, the gap between germline ends came to 12 bases. CDR3 nucleotide sequence: TGCGCCAGCAGCCATCCCCAGACAGGGAACACTGAAGCTTTCTTT. It is translated as CASSHPQTGNTEAFF.

This clone was counted a few times. The chain uses TRBV4-3 and TRBJ1-3; maybe TRBD1 (6 bases). Germline V gene sequence: CDR1 LGHNA, CDR2 YSLEER. There are 15 residues in the CDR3. Trimming removed 0 bases at V and 4 bases at J, with 10 bases between. CDR3 protein: CASSQDGTIGNTIYF. CDR3 nucleotides: TGCGCCAGCAGCCAAGATGGGACAATCGGAAACACCATATATTTT.

This chain connects TRBV7-9 to TRBJ1-3; possible D gene TRBD1, 6 bases. Germline CDR1 reads SEHNR; CDR2 reads FQNEAQ (reference sequence). This CDR3 region has 13 residues. V was trimmed by 4 bases and J by 10 bases, leaving 14 bases between them. CDR3 residues: CASSYGTPQTIYF. Here the CDR3 DNA reads TGTGCCAGCAGCTACGGGACACCCCAAACCATATATTTT.

In DNA form, the CDR3 reads TGTGCCAGCAGCCCTGGGGGACTAGCGGGGGGTAGCACCGGGGAGCTGTTTTTT. Protein: CASSPGGLAGGSTGELFF. The chain is built from TRBV3-1 (or the pseudogene TRBV3-2) and TRBJ2-2, with TRBD2 matching over 15 bases. V dropped 4 bases and J dropped 4; count of bases not matched to a gene: 7. Germline-derived CDR1 and CDR2 are LGHDT and YNNKEL (reference sequence). The CDR3 totals 18 residues.

The V gene is TRBV11-2, the J gene TRBJ1-3; 7 bases agree with TRBD1. Germline loops: CDR1 SGHAT, CDR2 FQNNGV. The CDR3 is 16 residues long. V lost 1 base to trimming and J lost 0 bases; unmatched junction nucleotides: 3. This CDR3 reads CASSLGAGGSGNTIYF. For the CDR3, the DNA is TGTGCCAGCAGCTTAGGAGCAGGGGGCTCTGGAAACACCATATATTTT.

CDR3 protein: CASSVEAGFTGELFF. In DNA form, the CDR3 reads TGTGCCAGCAGCGTAGAGGCAGGGTTCACCGGGGAGCTGTTTTTT. The chain has TRBV9 and TRBJ2-2; a possible D gene is TRBD1 (5 bases). This CDR3 region has 15 residues. CDR1 and CDR2 from the germline V gene are SGDLS and YYNGEE. Trimming took off 0 bases at V and 4 bases at J, with 10 bases between the two ends.

In this sample, this clone turned up once. The CDR3 DNA reads as TGTGCCAGCCTGGACAGGGCGGGGGAGCAGTACTTC. This sequence encodes CASLDRAGEQYF. The rearrangement uses TRBV2 and TRBJ2-7, with TRBD1 matching 8 bases. This CDR3 spans 12 amino acids. Germline-derived CDR1 and CDR2 are SNHLY and FYNNEI. V dropped 8 bases and J dropped 7; count of bases not matched to a gene: 7. The complete variable domain, with remaining parts taken from reference TRBV2 and TRBJ2-7, reads EPEVTQTPSHQVTQMGQEVILRCVPISNHLYFYWYRQILGQKVEFLVSFYNNEISEKSEIFDDQFSVERPDGSNFTLKIRSTKLEDSAMYFCASLDRAGEQYFGPGTRLTVT.

V is TRBV14 and J is TRBJ2-3, with TRBD1 matching 7 bases. This CDR3 spans 17 amino acids. Trimming cost V 2 bases and J 2 bases; bases outside gene matches: 10. The germline gives CDR1 SGHDN, CDR2 FVKESK. Here the CDR3 reads CASSQHRDSGLTDTQYF. In nucleotides, the CDR3 is TGTGCCAGCAGCCAACACAGGGACAGCGGACTCACAGATACGCAGTATTTT.

The chain's CDR3 is CASRGPGSGNTIYF. The CDR3 DNA reads as TGTGCCAGCAGGGGCCCGGGCTCTGGAAACACCATATATTTT. V gene TRBV27 combines with J gene TRBJ1-3; D gene unclear. The germline CDR1 and CDR2 sequences are MNHEY and SMNVEV (reference sequence). CDR3 length equals 14 residues. Between the trimmed V and J ends, which lost 6 bases and 0 bases, there was a span of 9 bases.

The chain links TRBV21-1 to TRBJ1-1. TRBV21-1 is a listed pseudogene. There are 20 residues in the CDR3. The CDR3 is CASSKVGRCLRRGRHNEAFF. The CDR3 DNA follows: TGTGCCAGCAGCAAAGTAGGGCGTTGCCTGCGGCGGGGGCGGCACAATGAAGCTTTCTTT.

In this sample, this clone turned up once. The rearrangement links TRBV5-1 to TRBJ1-2; 7 bases agree with TRBD1. Trimming at V came to 0 bases and at J to 3 bases, leaving 2 bases not matched to a gene. This CDR3 has 14 amino acids. CDR1 and CDR2 from the germline V gene are SGHRS and YFSETQ. The CDR3 sequence: CASSLGQGDYGYTF. The CDR3 DNA is TGCGCCAGCAGCTTGGGGCAGGGGGACTATGGCTACACCTTC.

The chain couples TRBV2 to TRBJ2-7; D possibly corresponds to TRBD2 (5 bases). Germline V gene sequence: CDR1 SNHLY, CDR2 FYNNEI. V lost 1 base and J 4 bases, leaving 14 bases between the germline ends. The CDR3 is 15 amino acids. Written as DNA, the CDR3 is TGTGCCAGCAGTGAAGGGGCAGGAGGTCGGTACGAGCAGTACTTC. Protein sequence: CASSEGAGGRYEQYF.

The rearrangement links TRBV7-9 to TRBJ2-3; a possible D gene is TRBD2 (5 bases). This CDR3 spans 12 amino acids. V was trimmed by 5 bases and J by 4 bases, leaving 7 bases between them. Looked up from germline, CDR1 is SEHNR and CDR2 is FQNEAQ (reference sequence). The CDR3 DNA is TGTGCCAGCAGCCCGGAGGCAGATACGCAGTATTTT. It specifies CASSPEADTQYF.

The rearrangement uses TRBV7-9 and TRBJ2-7, with D perhaps given as TRBD1 or TRBD2 (7 bases each). Germline V gene data show CDR1 as SEHNR and CDR2 as FQNEAQ (reference sequence). CDR3 length equals 16 residues. The ends were cut back, 6 bases at V and 0 bases at J, with 18 bases in the middle. The CDR3 DNA reads TGTGCCAGCAGTTCGACGACAGGGACTATCTCCTACGAGCAGTACTTC. As protein: CASSSTTGTISYEQYF.

The chain has TRBV9 and TRBJ1-2; 10 bases are shared with TRBD1. Germline V gives CDR1 SGDLS, CDR2 YYNGEE. Trimming cost V 3 bases and J 1 base; bases outside gene matches: 12. CDR3 size: 18 residues. This chain's CDR3 is CASSALRDRGLGNYGYTF. The DNA of the CDR3 is TGTGCCAGCAGCGCCCTCCGGGACAGGGGCTTGGGTAACTATGGCTACACCTTC.

This clone appeared once. The J gene is TRBJ1-5, the V gene TRBV3-1 (or the pseudogene TRBV3-2); no definite D call. V was trimmed by 0 bases and J by 4 bases, leaving 7 bases between them. CDR1 is LGHDT and CDR2 is YNNKEL in the germline V gene (reference sequence). The CDR3 length is 14 residues. CDR3 loop: CASSQDLSNQPQHF. The CDR3 nucleotides are TGTGCCAGCAGCCAAGATCTAAGTAATCAGCCCCAGCATTTT.

Notes on this clone: Other DNA sequences in this specimen translate into the identical CDR3. The chain links TRBV19 to TRBJ2-5; TRBD2 matches at 7 bases. Germline values: CDR1 LNHDA, CDR2 SQIVND (reference sequence). This CDR3 has 12 residues. Trimming removed 8 bases from V and 5 bases from J; junction bases left unmatched: 5. The CDR3 spells CASRLAGETQYF. The CDR3 nucleotides read TGTGCCAGTCGACTAGCCGGGGAGACCCAGTACTTC.

This clone was observed once. In DNA form, the CDR3 reads TGTGCCAGCAGTTTGTGGTGGGGCTACACCTTC. Residues: CASSLWWGYTF. The V gene is TRBV12-3 or TRBV12-4, the J gene TRBJ1-2, with D hard to call. Trimming removed 3 bases at V and 8 bases at J, with 7 bases between. The CDR3 is 11 amino acids.

The gene calls are TRBV6-5 and TRBJ2-7; tentative D call: TRBD2 (5 bases). V shed 2 bases and J shed 6 bases, with 14 bases lying between them. Germline CDR1 MNHEY, CDR2 SVGAGI. This CDR3 contains 14 residues. The CDR3 DNA is TGTGCCAGCAGTTACGGTACTAGGTCTTTCGAGCAGTACTTC. It translates to CASSYGTRSFEQYF.

CDR3 protein: CASSLSIFGYTF. CDR3 bases: TGTGCCAGCAGTCTGAGTATTTTCGGCTACACCTTC. This chain links TRBV12-3 or TRBV12-4 with TRBJ1-2, with D unclear. Trimming took 5 bases from V and 8 from J, leaving 12 bases between them. The CDR3 is 12 amino acids.

The genes are TRBV28 and TRBJ2-1; D remains ambiguous. This CDR3 comprises 12 residues. V gave up 2 bases and J gave up 7 bases, with 6 bases separating them. Germline CDR1 and CDR2: MDHEN and SYDVKM. This CDR3 reads CASSLLGNEQFF. CDR3 DNA sequence: TGTGCCAGCAGTTTACTGGGGAATGAGCAGTTCTTC.

This clone ranks as medium-sized. Other DNA sequences in the sample encode the same CDR3. The CDR3, as DNA: TGTGCCAGCAGTTACGGGACAACTAATGAAAAACTGTTTTTT. Amino acids: CASSYGTTNEKLFF. The V gene is TRBV6-5, the J gene TRBJ1-4, with unresolved D. The CDR3 covers 14 residues. Trimming took 2 bases from V and 0 from J, leaving 4 bases between them. Germline V CDR1 and CDR2: MNHEY, SVGAGI.

The rearrangement links TRBV27 to TRBJ1-3; D uncertain. This CDR3 has 17 residues. Trimming removed 5 bases from V and 0 bases from J, with 17 bases in between. CDR1 is MNHEY, CDR2 SMNVEV, per germline (reference sequence). The CDR3 nucleotides are TGTGCCAGCAGTCTTCTCGGACCCACGAGCTCTGGAAACACCATATATTTT. Amino acids: CASSLLGPTSSGNTIYF.

The gene calls are TRBV5-1 and TRBJ2-3; possible D gene TRBD2, 7 bases. Germline-derived CDR1 and CDR2 are SGHRS and YFSETQ. The V end was cut by 4 bases, the J end by 4 bases, with 22 bases between. The CDR3 is 17 amino acids. CDR3 region: CASSELRGGRGSDTQYF. The CDR3 DNA sequence: TGCGCCAGCAGCGAACTAAGGGGGGGGCGTGGGTCAGATACGCAGTATTTT.

The chain recombines TRBV28 with TRBJ1-6; TRBD1 might be the D (6 bases). V lost 7 bases to trimming and J lost 7 bases, with 14 bases between them. CDR3 length: 14 residues. Germline CDR1 and CDR2: MDHEN and SYDVKM. CDR3 loop: CASNRDGGNSPLHF. DNA for the CDR3: TGTGCCAGCAACAGGGACGGGGGCAATTCACCCCTCCACTTT.

This sequence joins TRBV7-2 and TRBJ1-2; D is unclear. Trimming removed 1 base at V and 2 bases at J, with 11 bases between. The CDR3 contains 15 residues. Germline V gene sequence: CDR1 SGHTA, CDR2 FQGNSA. Written as DNA, the CDR3 is TGTGCCAGCAGCTTAGTGAGCCTCCAGAACTATGGCTACACCTTC. Its protein product is CASSLVSLQNYGYTF. Filled out from reference TRBV7-2 and TRBJ1-2, the complete variable domain reads GAGVSQSPSNKVTEKGKDVELRCDPISGHTALYWYRQSLGQGLEFLIYFQGNSAPDKSGLPSDRFSAERTGGSVSTLTIQRTQQEDSAVYLCASSLVSLQNYGYTFGSGTRLTVV.